This TCR beta chain originates from a study of shared clonotypes between healthy human individuals. The study's findings and limits: Naive CD4 clonotype sharing across a handful of donors was approximately 5%.

In the source study's methods: ImmunoSEQ yielded junction-only sequences lacking quality scores, so filtering differed. The protocol was immunoSEQ multiplex PCR, while the TCRdb copy is restricted to in-frame clones and leaves out a portion. For V, J and clone size, that table is used; D and trimming come from the DNA. The top ten hold over 0.12% of the sample, which has roughly 2.5 million clones, around 90% seen once. CDR1 and CDR2 (germline): SGHRS, YFSETQ. Trimming took off 0 bases at V and 3 bases at J, with 16 bases between the two ends. CDR3 length equals 16 residues. On this clone itself: Its antigen is undetermined.

The specimen sequenced was naive CD4+ T cells sorted from blood. Subset specified: CD45RA+ positively selected. V and J are TRBV5-1 and TRBJ2-7; D might be TRBD1 or TRBD2, each matching 5 bases. The sequence was collected from a man aged 18 to 30 in good health. CDR3 sequence: CASSLGGAQESYEQYF. The CDR3 nucleotides are TGCGCCAGCAGCTTGGGAGGGGCCCAAGAAAGCTACGAGCAGTACTTC.